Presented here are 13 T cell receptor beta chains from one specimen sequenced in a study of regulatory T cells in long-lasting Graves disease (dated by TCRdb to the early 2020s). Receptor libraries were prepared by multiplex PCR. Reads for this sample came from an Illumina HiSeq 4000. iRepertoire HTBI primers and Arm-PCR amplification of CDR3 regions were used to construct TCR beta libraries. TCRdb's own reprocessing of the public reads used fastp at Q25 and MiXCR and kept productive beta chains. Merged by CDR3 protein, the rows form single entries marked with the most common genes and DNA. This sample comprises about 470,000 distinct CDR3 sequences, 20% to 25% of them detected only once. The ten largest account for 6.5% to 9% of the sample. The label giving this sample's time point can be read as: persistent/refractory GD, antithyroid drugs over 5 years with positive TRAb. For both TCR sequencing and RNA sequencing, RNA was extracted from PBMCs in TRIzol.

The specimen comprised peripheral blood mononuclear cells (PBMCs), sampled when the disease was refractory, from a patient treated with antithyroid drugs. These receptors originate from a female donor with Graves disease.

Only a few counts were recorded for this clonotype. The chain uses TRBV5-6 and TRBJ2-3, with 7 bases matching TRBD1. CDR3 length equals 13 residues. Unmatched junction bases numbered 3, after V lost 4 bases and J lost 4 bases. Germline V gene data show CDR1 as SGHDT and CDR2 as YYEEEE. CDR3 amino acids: CASSRQGSDTQYF. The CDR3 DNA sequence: TGTGCCAGCAGCCGACAGGGCTCAGATACGCAGTATTTT. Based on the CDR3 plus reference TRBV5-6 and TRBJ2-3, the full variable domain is DAGVTQSPTHLIKTRGQQVTLRCSPKSGHDTVSWYQQALGQGPQFIFQYYEEEERQRGNFPDRFSGHQFPNYSSELNVNALLLGDSALYLCASSRQGSDTQYFGPGTRLTVL.

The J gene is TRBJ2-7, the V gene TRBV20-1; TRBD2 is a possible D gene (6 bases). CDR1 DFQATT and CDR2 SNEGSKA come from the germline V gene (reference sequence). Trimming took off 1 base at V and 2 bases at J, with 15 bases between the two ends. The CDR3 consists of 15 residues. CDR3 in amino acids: CSARGHGRAPYEQYF. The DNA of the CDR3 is TGCAGTGCTAGAGGTCACGGGAGAGCGCCCTACGAGCAGTACTTC.

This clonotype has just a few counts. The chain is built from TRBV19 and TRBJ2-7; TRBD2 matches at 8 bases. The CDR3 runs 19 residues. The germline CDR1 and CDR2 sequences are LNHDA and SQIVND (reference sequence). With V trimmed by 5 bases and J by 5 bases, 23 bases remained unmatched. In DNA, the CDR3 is TGTGCCAGTAGTCTTCGCTACCACCCCGGGGGGGGCTGGTCGAACGAGCAGTACTTC. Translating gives CASSLRYHPGGGWSNEQYF.

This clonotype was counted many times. The CDR3 sequence is CASSLRPGQGTDTQYF. CDR3 in DNA: TGTGCCAGCAGTTTACGGCCGGGACAGGGCACAGATACGCAGTATTTT. The chain carries TRBV12-3 or TRBV12-4 and TRBJ2-3, with 8 bases fitting TRBD1. CDR3 size: 16 residues. V shed 2 bases, J shed 1 base, and the junction held 5 bases outside the gene matches.

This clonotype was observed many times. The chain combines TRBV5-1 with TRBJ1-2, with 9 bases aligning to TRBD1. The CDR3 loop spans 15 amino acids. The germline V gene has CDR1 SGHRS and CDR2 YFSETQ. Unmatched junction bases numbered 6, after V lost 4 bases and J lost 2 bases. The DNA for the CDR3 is TGCGCCAGCAGCCCGGGGGACAGGGACAACTATGGCTACACCTTC. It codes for CASSPGDRDNYGYTF.

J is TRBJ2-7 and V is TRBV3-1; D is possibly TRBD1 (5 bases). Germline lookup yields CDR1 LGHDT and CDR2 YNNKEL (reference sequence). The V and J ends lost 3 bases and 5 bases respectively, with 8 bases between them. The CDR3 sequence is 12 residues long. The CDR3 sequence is CASSHGRDEQYF. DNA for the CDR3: TGTGCCAGCAGCCACGGCAGGGACGAGCAGTACTTC.

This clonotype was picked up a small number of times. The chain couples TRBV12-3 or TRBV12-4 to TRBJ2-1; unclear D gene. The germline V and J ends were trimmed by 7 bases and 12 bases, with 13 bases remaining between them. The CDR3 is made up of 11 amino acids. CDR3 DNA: TGTGCCAGCACCCTGGGCGGAGTGCAGTTCTTC. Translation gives CASTLGGVQFF.

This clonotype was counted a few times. The CDR3 DNA is TGCGCCAGCAGTGGGCCTGGTGGGGGCAGCGGGCAAGCCTACGAGCAGTACTTC. Protein: CASSGPGGGSGQAYEQYF. The chain employs TRBV10-1 and TRBJ2-7; D might be TRBD1 or TRBD2, each matching 6 bases. Trimming took off 4 bases at V and 2 bases at J, with 24 bases between the two ends. The CDR3 extends over 18 amino acids. CDR1 is WNHNN, CDR2 SYGVQD, per germline (reference sequence).

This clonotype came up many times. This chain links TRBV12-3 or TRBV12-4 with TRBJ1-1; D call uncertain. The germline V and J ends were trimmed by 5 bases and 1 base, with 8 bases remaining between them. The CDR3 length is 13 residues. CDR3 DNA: TGTGCCAGCAGTGTACAGTCGAACACTGAAGCTTTCTTT. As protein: CASSVQSNTEAFF.

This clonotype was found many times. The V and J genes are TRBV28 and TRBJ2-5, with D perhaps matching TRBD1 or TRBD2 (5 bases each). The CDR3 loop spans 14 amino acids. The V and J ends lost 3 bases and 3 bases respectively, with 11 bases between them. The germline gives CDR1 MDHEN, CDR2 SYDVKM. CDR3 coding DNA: TGTGCCAGCAGTTTCAGAGGGACGGAAGAGACCCAGTACTTC. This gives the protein CASSFRGTEETQYF.

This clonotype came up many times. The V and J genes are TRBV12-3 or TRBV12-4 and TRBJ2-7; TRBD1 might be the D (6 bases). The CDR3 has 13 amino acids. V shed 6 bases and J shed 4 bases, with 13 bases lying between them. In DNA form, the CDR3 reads TGTGCCAGCAGACTAGGGGGAATGTACGAGCAGTACTTC. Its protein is CASRLGGMYEQYF.

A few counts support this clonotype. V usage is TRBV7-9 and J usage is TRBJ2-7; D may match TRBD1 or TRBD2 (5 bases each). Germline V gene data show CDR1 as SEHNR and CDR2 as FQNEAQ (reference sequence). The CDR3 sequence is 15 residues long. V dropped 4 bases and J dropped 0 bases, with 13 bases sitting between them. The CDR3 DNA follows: TGTGCCAGCAGCTCCTACCGGGACCGCTCCTACGAGCAGTACTTC. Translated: CASSSYRDRSYEQYF.

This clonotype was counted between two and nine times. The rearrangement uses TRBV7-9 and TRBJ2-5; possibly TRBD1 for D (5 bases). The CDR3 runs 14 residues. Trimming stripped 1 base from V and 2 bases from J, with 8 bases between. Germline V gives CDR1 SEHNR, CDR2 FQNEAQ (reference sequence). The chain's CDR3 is CASSLVRAQETQYF. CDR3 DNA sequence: TGTGCCAGCAGCTTAGTCAGGGCACAAGAGACCCAGTACTTC.